The clone carrying this T cell receptor (beta chain) was counted ten times or more. The CDR3 sequence is 13 residues long. Per germline, CDR1 SNHLY and CDR2 FYNNEI. The V gene lost 6 bases and the J gene lost 5 bases, with 13 bases spanning the gap. During its preparation, the TCRbeta library received unique molecular identifiers. TCRdb reanalysed the PCR reads using MiXCR and keeps one entry per CDR3 protein. The sample has 250,000 to 350,000 distinct CDR3 sequences; 9.9% are singletons. The data were obtained in a study of T-cell reconstitution after alpha-beta-depleted transplantation in children. This specimen consisted of PBMCs from the stem cell graft donor, obtained from the stem cell graft. The V and J genes are TRBV2 and TRBJ2-5, with D possibly TRBD1 on 6 matching bases. This TCR derives from a human donor who donated a stem cell graft to a child with SCID. The DNA of the CDR3 is TGTGCCAGCAGCTGGGGGCATATGGAGACCCAGTACTTC. It specifies CASSWGHMETQYF.